The sequence of this T cell receptor beta chain was determined in a study of CD4 T cells in relation to SARS-CoV-2 and coronaviruses. The wider study: PBMCs were cultured with antigen for roughly 11 days before TCR beta sequencing. Patient ages ranged from about 20 to 72, median 38. Crossreactive spike epitopes shared across donors were mapped to their HLA restriction.

This CDR3 is built from 16 residues. Germline loops: CDR1 SGHRS, CDR2 YFSETQ. The V gene lost 4 bases and the J gene lost 3 bases, with 17 bases spanning the gap. Assay used: immunoSEQ multiplex PCR; TCRdb lists only in-frame clones, some missing. The table records tens of thousands of clones, around 82% of them present only once. Concerning this clone: Its antigen is still unknown.

The chain is built from TRBV5-1 and TRBJ2-1; either TRBD1 or TRBD2 may supply D (5 bases each). Sequenced: naive CD4+ T cells from PBMCs, cultured in vitro. Subset specified: naive CD4+ T cells isolated by negative enrichment. This TCR was recovered from an adult with COVID-19. The DNA of the CDR3 is TGCGCCAGCAGCCCGGGGCCGAAATTAGGCTACAATGAGCAGTTCTTC. It codes for CASSPGPKLGYNEQFF.